This T cell receptor beta chain was retrieved from a study of control samples from healthy donors and cancer patients. The method was immunoSEQ multiplex PCR; TCRdb's version includes in-frame clones alone and lacks a portion of them. Of about 150,000 clones in the sample, about 93% were seen once. The length of the CDR3 is 16 residues. Unmatched junction bases numbered 5, after V lost 3 bases and J lost 3 bases. Germline V CDR1 and CDR2: KGHDR, SFDVKD. The rearrangement uses TRBV24-1 and TRBJ2-1, with 9 bases that match TRBD2. The sample comprised blood. The TCR originated in a man aged 50 to 59 in good health. DNA of the CDR3: TGTGCCACCAGTGATGCTAGCGGGGATATCTACAATGAGCAGTTCTTC. Residues: CATSDASGDIYNEQFF.